This T cell receptor (beta chain) is from a study of T cells after yellow fever vaccination. Overall study: Fractions of low cell number were prepared using SMART-Seq v4 Ultra Low Input.

Study outcomes and limitations: Boosting was followed by the reappearance of most primary-vaccination clones (under 97% CD4, about 90% CD8).

This clonotype was detected only a few times. Its antigen is not identified. TCRdb fed the 5' RACE reads into MiXCR, producing one record per CDR3 protein. Of over 150,000 distinct CDR3 sequences detected, 6% to 7.5% appear once; the ten largest clones hold roughly 2.5%. The receptor was isolated from a man aged 18-30 years who received the YFV17D yellow fever vaccine. Source: CD4+ T cells sorted from PBMCs, taken more than 4 days after the first yellow fever vaccination.

Written as DNA, the CDR3 is TGTGCCAGCAGGGGGACAGGGGTCAATGAGCAGTTCTTC. Its protein is CASRGTGVNEQFF. The rearrangement joins TRBV6-1 to TRBJ2-1, with TRBD1 matching over 10 bases. The CDR3 is made up of 13 amino acids. Germline CDR1 and CDR2: MNHNS and SASEGT. The V and J ends lost 6 bases and 6 bases, in that order; junction bases with no gene match: 2.